The 4 T cell receptor beta chains below all came from one sample that was sequenced in a study of Ad26.COV2.S vaccination and SARS-CoV-2 variants. Here immunoSEQ multiplex PCR was the method, and the copy in TCRdb shows in-frame clones only, minus some. Among approximately 410,000 clones listed, 92% were seen once. The treatment denotes: some 20 received Ad26.COV2.S at low or high dose, single or two shots; 5 received placebo; per-sample allocation not given. Day 63 after the first vaccine or placebo injection was the time point for sampling. Sequenced here: peripheral blood, sampled in a trial of Ad26.COV2.S vaccine versus placebo. All receptors come from a person aged 18-60 years who received the Ad26.COV2.S COVID-19 vaccine or a placebo.

The chain carries TRBV27 and TRBJ1-5; 7 bases agree with TRBD1. The CDR3 extends over 15 amino acids. The ends lost 5 bases at V and 6 bases at J; junction bases unmatched: 10. Germline CDR1 reads MNHEY; CDR2 reads SMNVEV (reference sequence). The CDR3 loop is CASSPGVGDSQPQHF. CDR3 coding DNA: TGTGCCAGCAGTCCCGGGGTCGGGGACAGTCAGCCCCAGCATTTT.

The chain joins TRBV6-6 to TRBJ2-7; 7 positions match TRBD2. The J segment lost 6 bases and the V segment lost 0 bases, leaving 11 bases of the junction unmatched. The CDR3 has 16 amino acids. Germline-derived CDR1 and CDR2 are MNHNY and SVGAGI (reference sequence). The CDR3 spells CASSYSTGGGSLEQYF. In DNA form, the CDR3 reads TGTGCCAGCAGTTACTCGACTGGCGGGGGATCCCTCGAGCAGTACTTC.

The chain uses TRBV7-2 and TRBJ2-3; 8 bases are shared with TRBD2. The CDR3 has 17 amino acids. J gave up 0 bases and V 2 bases, and 7 bases lay outside the gene matches. CDR1 SGHTA and CDR2 FQGNSA come from the germline V gene. The CDR3 here is CASSLRSGGPSTDTQYF. The CDR3 coding sequence is TGTGCCAGCAGCTTAAGAAGCGGGGGACCTAGCACAGATACGCAGTATTTT.

The J gene is TRBJ2-1, the V gene TRBV7-2; D is perhaps TRBD1 (6 bases). V was shortened by 5 bases and J by 4 bases, with 18 bases between the two germline ends. This CDR3 contains 16 residues. CDR1 SGHTA and CDR2 FQGNSA come from the germline V gene. CDR3 nucleotide sequence: TGTGCCAGCAGCGAAACTCCGGGACACCTGTACAATGAGCAGTTCTTC. Protein: CASSETPGHLYNEQFF.